This T cell receptor beta chain was captured in a study of cytomegalovirus exposure and HLA in healthy donors. The CDR3 is 11 amino acids. Deletions cut 3 bases from V and 7 bases from J, with 7 bases between. The germline CDR1 and CDR2 sequences are SGHTA and FQGNSA. The PCR contained 60 Vbeta and 13 Jbeta primers. Profiling relied on immunoSEQ multiplex PCR, and the TCRdb table lists in-frame clones only, not all of them. The table lists more than 95,000 clones, around 81% of them singletons. The source of this sequence is a woman in her twenties or thirties in good health and CMV-seronegative. Sequenced: PBMCs. The chain uses TRBV7-2 and TRBJ2-7, with D maybe TRBD2 (6 bases). CDR3 coding DNA: TGTGCCAGCAGCTTTGGGGGGGAGCAGTACTTC. Translation gives CASSFGGEQYF.